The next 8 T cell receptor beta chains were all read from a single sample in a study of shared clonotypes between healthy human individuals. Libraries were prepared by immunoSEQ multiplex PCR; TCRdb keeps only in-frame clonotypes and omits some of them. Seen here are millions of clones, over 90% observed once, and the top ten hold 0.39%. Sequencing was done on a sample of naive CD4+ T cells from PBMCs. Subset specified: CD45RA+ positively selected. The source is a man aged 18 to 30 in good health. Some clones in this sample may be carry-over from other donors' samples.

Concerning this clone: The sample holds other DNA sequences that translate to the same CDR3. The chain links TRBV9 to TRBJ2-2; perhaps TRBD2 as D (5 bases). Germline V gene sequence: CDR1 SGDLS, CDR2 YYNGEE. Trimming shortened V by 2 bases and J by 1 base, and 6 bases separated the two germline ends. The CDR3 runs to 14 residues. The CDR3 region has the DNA TGTGCCAGCAGCGTTGGGAGGAACACCGGGGAGCTGTTTTTT. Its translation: CASSVGRNTGELFF.

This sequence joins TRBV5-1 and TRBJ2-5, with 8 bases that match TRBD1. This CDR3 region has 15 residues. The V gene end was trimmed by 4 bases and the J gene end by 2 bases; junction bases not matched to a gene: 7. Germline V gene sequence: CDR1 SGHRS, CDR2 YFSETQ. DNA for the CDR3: TGCGCCAGCAGCCCGATGGGGACAGGTCAAGAGACCCAGTACTTC. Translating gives CASSPMGTGQETQYF.

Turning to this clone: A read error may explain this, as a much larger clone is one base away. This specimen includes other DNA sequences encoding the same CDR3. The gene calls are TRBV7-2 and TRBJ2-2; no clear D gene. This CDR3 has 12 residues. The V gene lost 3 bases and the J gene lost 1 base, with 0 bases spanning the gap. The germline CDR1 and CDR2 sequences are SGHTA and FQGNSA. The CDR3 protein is CASSLNTGELFF. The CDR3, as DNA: TGTGCCAGCAGCTTGAACACCGGGGAGCTGTTTTTT.

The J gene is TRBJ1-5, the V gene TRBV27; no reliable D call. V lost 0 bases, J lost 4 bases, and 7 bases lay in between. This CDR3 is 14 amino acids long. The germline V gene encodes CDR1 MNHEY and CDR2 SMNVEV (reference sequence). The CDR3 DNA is TGTGCCAGCAGTTTATCGGTTATGAATCAGCCCCAGCATTTT. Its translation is CASSLSVMNQPQHF.

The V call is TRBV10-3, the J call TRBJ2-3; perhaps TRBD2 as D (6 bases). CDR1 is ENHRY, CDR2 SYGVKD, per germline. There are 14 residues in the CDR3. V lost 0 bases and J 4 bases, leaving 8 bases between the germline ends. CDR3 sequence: CAISESEGSDTQYF. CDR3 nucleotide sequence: TGTGCCATCAGTGAGTCGGAGGGGTCAGATACGCAGTATTTT.

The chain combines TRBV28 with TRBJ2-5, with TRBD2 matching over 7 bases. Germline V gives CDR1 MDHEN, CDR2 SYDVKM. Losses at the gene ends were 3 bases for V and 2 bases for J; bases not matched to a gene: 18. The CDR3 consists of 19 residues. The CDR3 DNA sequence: TGTGCCAGCAGTTTCCCCCGGGGGGACTACCTCTCTAAGCAAGAGACCCAGTACTTC. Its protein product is CASSFPRGDYLSKQETQYF. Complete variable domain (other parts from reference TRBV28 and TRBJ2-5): DVKVTQSSRYLVKRTGEKVFLECVQDMDHENMFWYRQDPGLGLRLIYFSYDVKMKEKGDIPEGYSVSREKKERFSLILESASTNQTSMYLCASSFPRGDYLSKQETQYFGPGTRLLVL.

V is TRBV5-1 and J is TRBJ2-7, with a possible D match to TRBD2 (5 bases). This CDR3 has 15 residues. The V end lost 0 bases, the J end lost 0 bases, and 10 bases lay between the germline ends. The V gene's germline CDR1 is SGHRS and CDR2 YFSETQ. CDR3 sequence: CASSLVAPSSYEQYF. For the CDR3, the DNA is TGCGCCAGCAGCTTGGTAGCGCCAAGCTCCTACGAGCAGTACTTC.

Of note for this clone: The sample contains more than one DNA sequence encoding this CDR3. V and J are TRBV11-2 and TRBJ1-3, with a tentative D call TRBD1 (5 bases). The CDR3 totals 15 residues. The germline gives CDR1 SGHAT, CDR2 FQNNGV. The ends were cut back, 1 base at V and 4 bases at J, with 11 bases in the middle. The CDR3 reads CASSLGPGSGNTIYF. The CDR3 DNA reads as TGTGCCAGCAGCTTAGGTCCAGGGTCGGGAAACACCATATATTTT.